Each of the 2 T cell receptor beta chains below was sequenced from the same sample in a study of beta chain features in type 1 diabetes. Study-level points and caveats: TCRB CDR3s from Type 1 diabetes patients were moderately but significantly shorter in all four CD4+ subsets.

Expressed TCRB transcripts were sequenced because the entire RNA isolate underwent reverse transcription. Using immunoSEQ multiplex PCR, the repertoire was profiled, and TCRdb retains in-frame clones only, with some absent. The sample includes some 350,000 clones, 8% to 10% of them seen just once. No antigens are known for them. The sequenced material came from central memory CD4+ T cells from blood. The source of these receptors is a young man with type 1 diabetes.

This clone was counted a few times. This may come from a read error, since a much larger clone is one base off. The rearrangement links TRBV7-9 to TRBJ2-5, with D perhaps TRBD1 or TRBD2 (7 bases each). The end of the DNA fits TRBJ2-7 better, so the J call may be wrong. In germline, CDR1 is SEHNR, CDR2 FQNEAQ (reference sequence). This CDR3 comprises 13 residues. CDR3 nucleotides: TGTGCCACCGAGGCAGGGGGGGCCTACGAGCAGTACTTC. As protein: CATEAGGAYEQYF.

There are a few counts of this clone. CDR3: CASSQDFGETQYF. CDR3 coding DNA: TGTGCCAGCAGCCAAGATTTCGGAGAGACCCAGTACTTC. The gene calls are TRBV4-2 and TRBJ2-5; D not certain. From germline, CDR1 is LGHNA and CDR2 YNFKEQ. The CDR3 has 13 amino acids. Trimming removed 0 bases at V and 4 bases at J, with 6 bases between.